These 19 T cell receptor beta chains came from one sample sequenced in a study of blood T cell repertoires in COVID-19. Sequenced by immunoSEQ multiplex PCR; TCRdb stores in-frame clones only, minus some. The sample has 210,000 or so clones; approximately 86% are singletons. The sample was peripheral blood. The receptor source for this set is a woman between 25 and 40 years old with COVID-19, enrolled during active disease.

The rearrangement uses TRBV15 and TRBJ2-3; weak D call: TRBD2 (7 bases). This CDR3 spans 15 amino acids. The V and J ends lost 0 bases and 3 bases respectively, with 10 bases between them. Germline assignment: CDR1 LNHNV and CDR2 YYDKDF (reference sequence). CDR3 coding DNA: TGTGCCACCAGCAGAGATCGGGGGGCAACAGATACGCAGTATTTT. Translated: CATSRDRGATDTQYF. The full variable domain, with the rest looked up from reference TRBV15 and TRBJ2-3, is DAMVIQNPRYQVTQFGKPVTLSCSQTLNHNVMYWYQQKSSQAPKLLFHYYDKDFNNEADTPDNFQSRRPNTSFCFLDIRSPGLGDTAMYLCATSRDRGATDTQYFGPGTRLTVL.

V and J are TRBV19 and TRBJ2-7, with D perhaps matching TRBD2 (5 bases). In germline, CDR1 is LNHDA, CDR2 SQIVND (reference sequence). V was clipped by 3 bases and J by 4 bases, with 13 bases between them. This CDR3 spans 14 amino acids. In DNA, the CDR3 is TGTGCCAGTAGTATTCCGGGATTCCGATACGAGCAGTACTTC. Amino acids: CASSIPGFRYEQYF.

The V call is TRBV5-4, the J call TRBJ1-2; D uncertain. The CDR3 extends over 14 amino acids. The V gene lost 3 bases and the J gene lost 4 bases, with 13 bases spanning the gap. CDR1 is SGHNT, CDR2 YYREEE, per germline (reference sequence). The CDR3 bases are TGTGCCAGCAGCTCACCTACGGGTATCTATGGCTACACCTTC. This gives the protein CASSSPTGIYGYTF.

The chain employs TRBV10-2 and TRBJ2-7; TRBD1 is a possible D gene (5 bases). V lost 6 bases, J lost 2 bases, and 17 bases lay in between. There are 15 residues in the CDR3. CDR1 WSHSY and CDR2 SAAADI come from the germline V gene. The CDR3 coding sequence is TGCGCCAGCAGGGGTAAGGGGCTTGAGGCCTACGAGCAGTACTTC. This translates into CASRGKGLEAYEQYF.

This rearrangement joins TRBV3-1 (or the pseudogene TRBV3-2) to TRBJ1-2; 8 positions agree with TRBD1. The CDR3 is 14 residues long. CDR1 and CDR2 from the germline V gene are LGHDT and YNNKEL (reference sequence). V dropped 4 bases and J dropped 1; count of bases not matched to a gene: 2. Written as DNA, the CDR3 is TGTGCCAGCAGCCCGGGACAGGTTAACTATGGCTACACCTTC. Its translation is CASSPGQVNYGYTF.

The chain employs TRBV5-5 and TRBJ2-3, with 10 bases that match TRBD2. Losses at the gene ends were 4 bases for V and 5 bases for J; bases not matched to a gene: 10. Germline-derived CDR1 and CDR2 are SGHKS and YYEKEE (reference sequence). CDR3 length equals 16 residues. The CDR3 spells CASSLGSGGAGDTQYF. Here the CDR3 DNA reads TGTGCCAGCAGCCTTGGAAGCGGGGGGGCCGGAGATACGCAGTATTTT. The full variable domain, in which reference TRBV5-5 and TRBJ2-3 provide the parts outside the CDR3, is DAGVTQSPTHLIKTRGQQVTLRCSPISGHKSVSWYQQVLGQGPQFIFQYYEKEERGRGNFPDRFSARQFPNYSSELNVNALLLGDSALYLCASSLGSGGAGDTQYFGPGTRLTVL.

This clone showed up just a few times. The chain is built from TRBV7-9 and TRBJ2-2; 12 nucleotides align to TRBD2. Germline CDR1 is SEHNR and CDR2 is FQNEAQ (reference sequence). The CDR3 spans 18 residues. J gave up 4 bases and V 1 base, and 7 bases lay outside the gene matches. CDR3 in DNA: TGTGCCAGCAGCTTAGGTCTAGCGGGAGGGCCGAGCACCGGGGAGCTGTTTTTT. Amino acids: CASSLGLAGGPSTGELFF.

The V and J genes are TRBV19 and TRBJ1-1, with 11 nucleotides matching TRBD1. J was trimmed by 8 bases and V by 1 base; bases with no gene match: 0. The CDR3 runs 13 residues. Germline-derived CDR1 and CDR2 are LNHDA and SQIVND (reference sequence). The CDR3 here is CASSIGTGGEAFF. The CDR3 bases are TGTGCCAGTAGTATAGGGACAGGGGGCGAAGCTTTCTTT.

The chain links TRBV7-2 to TRBJ1-2; maybe TRBD1 (5 bases). Germline CDR1 is SGHTA and CDR2 is FQGNSA. The CDR3 has 14 residues. Deletions cut 2 bases from V and 2 bases from J, with 9 bases between. CDR3 DNA sequence: TGTGCCAGCAGCTTAAGTGGACAAAACTATGGCTACACCTTC. It translates to CASSLSGQNYGYTF.

The rearrangement joins TRBV19 to TRBJ1-2, with TRBD1 matching 7 bases. CDR1 and CDR2 (germline): LNHDA, SQIVND (reference sequence). This CDR3 is 13 amino acids long. The V gene end was trimmed by 7 bases and the J gene end by 7 bases; junction bases not matched to a gene: 9. CDR3: CASKTTEGAGYTF. The CDR3 DNA sequence: TGTGCCAGTAAAACCACTGAGGGGGCTGGCTACACCTTC.

The chain recombines TRBV27 with TRBJ2-7; 11 nucleotides agree with TRBD2. The CDR3 contains 13 residues. The J segment lost 4 bases and the V segment lost 10 bases, leaving 6 bases of the junction unmatched. Germline V gene data show CDR1 as MNHEY and CDR2 as SMNVEV (reference sequence). The CDR3 sequence: CATSGTSGYEQYF. The CDR3 DNA is TGTGCCACCTCCGGGACTAGCGGTTACGAGCAGTACTTC.

The V call is TRBV29-1, the J call TRBJ1-2; 8 nucleotides match TRBD1. V shed 7 bases, J shed 6 bases, and the junction held 13 bases outside the gene matches. Germline CDR1 SQVTM, CDR2 ANQGSEA. The CDR3 length is 14 residues. In nucleotides, the CDR3 is TGCAGCGCGGGAGTGACAGGGGATTCGGATGGCTACACCTTC. Translating it yields CSAGVTGDSDGYTF. Using reference TRBV29-1 and TRBJ1-2 for the parts outside the CDR3, the full variable domain is SAVISQKPSRDICQRGTSLTIQCQVDSQVTMMFWYRQQPGQSLTLIATANQGSEATYESGFVIDKFPISRPNLTFSTLTVSNMSPEDSSIYLCSAGVTGDSDGYTFGSGTRLTVV.

The CDR3 DNA sequence: TGTGCCAGCAGTTACTTTCAGGGCACGAATGAAAAACTGTTTTTT. It translates to CASSYFQGTNEKLFF. The genes are TRBV6-5 and TRBJ1-4; possible D gene TRBD1, 5 bases. Trimming took off 1 base at V and 5 bases at J, with 11 bases between the two ends. The CDR3 sequence is 15 residues long. Germline CDR1 MNHEY, CDR2 SVGAGI.

The chain joins TRBV10-3 to TRBJ2-1; the D is unclear. The CDR3 covers 11 residues. V was trimmed by 8 bases and J by 5 bases, leaving 7 bases between them. Germline V gives CDR1 ENHRY, CDR2 SYGVKD. The CDR3 is CAIEQDNEQFF. The CDR3, as DNA: TGTGCCATCGAACAAGACAATGAGCAGTTCTTC.

This clone showed up just a few times. The DNA for the CDR3 is TGTGCCAGCAGTTCCCCCGCGGCAGGGTGGGCCTATAATTCACCCCTCCACTTT. The encoded protein is CASSSPAAGWAYNSPLHF. The chain is built from TRBV28 and TRBJ1-6, with TRBD1 as a possible D gene (5 bases). The germline CDR1 and CDR2 sequences are MDHEN and SYDVKM. The CDR3 covers 18 residues. Trimming left V 4 bases short and J 2 bases short, with 18 bases between.

V usage is TRBV3-1 (or the pseudogene TRBV3-2) and J usage is TRBJ2-3; possibly TRBD2 for D (5 bases). V was clipped by 3 bases and J by 6 bases, with 10 bases between them. The CDR3 sequence is 13 residues long. In germline, CDR1 is LGHDT, CDR2 YNNKEL (reference sequence). CDR3 residues: CASSQGSGDTQYF. CDR3 DNA sequence: TGTGCCAGCAGCCAGGGGTCGGGGGATACGCAGTATTTT.

For the CDR3, the DNA is TGTGCCAGCAGTACAGGCCTGTACAATGAGCAGTTCTTC. Protein product: CASSTGLYNEQFF. The rearrangement uses TRBV6-5 and TRBJ2-1; a weak D match, TRBD1 (5 bases). The CDR3 is 13 residues long. With 5 bases removed from V and 4 bases from J, the gap between germline ends came to 9 bases. CDR1 is MNHEY and CDR2 is SVGAGI in the germline V gene.

The chain carries TRBV7-9 and TRBJ1-1, with 9 bases that match TRBD1. CDR1 SEHNR and CDR2 FQNEAQ come from the germline V gene (reference sequence). Trimming cost V 4 bases and J 7 bases; bases outside gene matches: 16. The CDR3 totals 17 residues. The CDR3 DNA sequence: TGTGCCAGCAGCTCCCGGGACAGGGACCCCTCTTTTATTGAAGCTTTCTTT. The encoded protein is CASSSRDRDPSFIEAFF.

This clone was recorded a few times. J is TRBJ1-2 and V is TRBV28; 8 positions agree with TRBD1. Germline loops: CDR1 MDHEN, CDR2 SYDVKM. The trim removed 6 bases at V and 8 bases at J, leaving 11 bases unmatched. The CDR3 extends over 14 amino acids. The CDR3 loop is CASRYRGTGLGYTF. The CDR3 DNA sequence: TGTGCCAGCAGGTACCGCGGGACAGGCTTAGGCTACACCTTC.